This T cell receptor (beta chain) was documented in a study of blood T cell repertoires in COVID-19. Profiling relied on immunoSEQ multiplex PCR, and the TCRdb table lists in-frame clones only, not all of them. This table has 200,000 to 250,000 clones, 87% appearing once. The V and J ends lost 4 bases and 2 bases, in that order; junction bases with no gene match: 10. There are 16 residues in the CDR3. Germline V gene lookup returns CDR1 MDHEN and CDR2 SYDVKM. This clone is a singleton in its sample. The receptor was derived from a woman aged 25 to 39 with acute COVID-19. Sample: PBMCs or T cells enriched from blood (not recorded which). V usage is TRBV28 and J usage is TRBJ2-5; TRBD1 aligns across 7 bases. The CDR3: CASSSPGQSVQETQYF. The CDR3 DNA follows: TGTGCCAGCAGTTCGCCGGGACAGAGCGTTCAAGAGACCCAGTACTTC.